The 16 T cell receptor beta chains presented below share a single source sample, sequenced in a study of T cells in tumors after PD-1 blockade. Produced via immunoSEQ multiplex PCR; TCRdb's table is partial and in-frame only. The data contain over 8,000 clones, 65% to 80% of them singletons. Sequenced here: tumor tissue, sampled after anti-PD-1 treatment. Source of these receptors: a human donor with basal cell carcinoma.

The V gene is TRBV9, the J gene TRBJ2-7, with D uncertain. The CDR3 runs to 12 residues. CDR1 and CDR2 from the germline V gene are SGDLS and YYNGEE. The ends were cut back, 4 bases at V and 0 bases at J, with 5 bases in the middle. The CDR3 loop is CASSLHSYEQYF. CDR3 sequence (DNA): TGTGCCAGCAGCCTCCACTCCTACGAGCAGTACTTC.

The chain employs TRBV7-2 and TRBJ2-2, with 8 bases aligning to TRBD1. V was pared by 5 bases and J by 4 bases, with 9 bases of the junction left unmatched. The CDR3 is made up of 16 amino acids. Per germline, CDR1 SGHTA and CDR2 FQGNSA. The CDR3 DNA follows: TGTGCCAGCAGCAGTTCCGGGACAGGCTTCACCGGGGAGCTGTTTTTT. Residues: CASSSSGTGFTGELFF.

This rearrangement joins TRBV30 to TRBJ1-2, with 7 bases matching TRBD1. The V segment lost 3 bases and the J segment 6 bases; nucleotides outside the gene matches: 16. The CDR3 length is 16 residues. The germline gives CDR1 GTSNPN, CDR2 SVGIG (reference sequence). The CDR3 loop reads CAWRNLGQEGPDGYTF. In DNA, the CDR3 is TGTGCCTGGAGGAATCTTGGACAGGAGGGTCCTGATGGCTACACCTTC. Looking up the rest from reference TRBV30 and TRBJ1-2 gives the full variable domain: SQTIHQWPATLVQPVGSPLSLECTVEGTSNPNLYWYRQAAGRGLQLLFYSVGIGQISSEVPQNLSASRPQDRQFILSSKKLLLSDSGFYLCAWRNLGQEGPDGYTFGSGTRLTVV.

This sequence joins TRBV4-3 and TRBJ2-1; D ambiguous. Trimming shortened V by 3 bases and J by 0 bases, and 6 bases separated the two germline ends. The CDR3 totals 14 residues. The germline V gene has CDR1 LGHNA and CDR2 YSLEER. Here the CDR3 DNA reads TGCGCCAGCAGCCATCCCGGCTCCTACAATGAGCAGTTCTTC. The encoded protein is CASSHPGSYNEQFF.

This clone was detected only once. The chain uses TRBV5-1 and TRBJ2-5; D might be TRBD2 (6 bases). The CDR3 has 15 residues. Between the trimmed V and J ends, which lost 2 bases and 1 base, there was a span of 12 bases. The germline V gene has CDR1 SGHRS and CDR2 YFSETQ. The CDR3: CASSLVGGTQETQYF. CDR3 coding DNA: TGCGCCAGCAGCTTAGTTGGGGGGACCCAAGAGACCCAGTACTTC. Variable domain in full (rest from reference TRBV5-1 and TRBJ2-5): KAGVTQTPRYLIKTRGQQVTLSCSPISGHRSVSWYQQTPGQGLQFLFEYFSETQRNKGNFPGRFSGRQFSNSRSEMNVSTLELGDSALYLCASSLVGGTQETQYFGPGTRLLVL.

The chain employs TRBV28 and TRBJ1-1; the match to TRBD1 covers 8 bases. Germline values: CDR1 MDHEN, CDR2 SYDVKM. V lost 2 bases to trimming and J lost 0 bases; unmatched junction nucleotides: 11. The CDR3 is made up of 18 amino acids. In DNA form, the CDR3 reads TGTGCCAGCAGTTTAGACAGGACAGGGAAGAGGATGAACACTGAAGCTTTCTTT. Its translation: CASSLDRTGKRMNTEAFF.

This clone came up a few times. V gene TRBV29-1 combines with J gene TRBJ1-3; 8 bases match TRBD1. V lost 5 bases to trimming and J lost 0 bases; unmatched junction nucleotides: 6. The CDR3 consists of 15 residues. CDR1 SQVTM and CDR2 ANQGSEA come from the germline V gene. The CDR3 DNA reads as TGCAGCGTTAGTAAAACAGGGGGCTCTGGAAACACCATATATTTT. Its translation: CSVSKTGGSGNTIYF. Full variable domain (remainder filled in from reference TRBV29-1 and TRBJ1-3): SAVISQKPSRDICQRGTSLTIQCQVDSQVTMMFWYRQQPGQSLTLIATANQGSEATYESGFVIDKFPISRPNLTFSTLTVSNMSPEDSSIYLCSVSKTGGSGNTIYFGEGSWLTVV.

This chain links TRBV7-2 with TRBJ2-3; TRBD2 is a possible D gene (6 bases). V lost 1 base and J 4 bases, leaving 9 bases between the germline ends. In germline, CDR1 is SGHTA, CDR2 FQGNSA. This CDR3 spans 14 amino acids. CDR3 nucleotide sequence: TGTGCCAGCAGCTTAGTCGCTAGCGCAGATACGCAGTATTTT. Its translation is CASSLVASADTQYF.

V usage is TRBV5-1 and J usage is TRBJ2-7, with D unclear. CDR3 length equals 12 residues. The germline gives CDR1 SGHRS, CDR2 YFSETQ. Trimming pared 0 bases from V and 4 bases from J, leaving 5 bases between. CDR3 in amino acids: CASSLDGYEQYF. For the CDR3, the DNA is TGCGCCAGCAGCTTGGATGGATACGAGCAGTACTTC.

This clone was counted only a few times. V usage is TRBV7-2 and J usage is TRBJ2-1; the match to TRBD1 covers 7 bases. The trim removed 1 base at V and 0 bases at J, leaving 3 bases unmatched. This CDR3 contains 16 residues. Per germline, CDR1 SGHTA and CDR2 FQGNSA. In nucleotides, the CDR3 is TGTGCCAGCAGCTTAGGAGGGACAGACTCCTACAATGAGCAGTTCTTC. This codes for CASSLGGTDSYNEQFF.

This chain links TRBV6-2 or TRBV6-3 with TRBJ2-7; possible D gene TRBD1, 5 bases. The V and J ends lost 6 bases and 3 bases respectively, with 15 bases between them. The CDR3 has 14 amino acids. Germline loops: CDR1 MNHEY, CDR2 SVGEGT. The DNA for the CDR3 is TGTGCCAGCAGCTCCCCAGGGCGAGGCTACGAGCAGTACTTC. It specifies CASSSPGRGYEQYF.

This rearrangement joins TRBV6-2 or TRBV6-3 to TRBJ2-3; TRBD2 matches at 10 bases. The CDR3 is 15 residues long. CDR1 and CDR2 (germline): MNHEY, SVGEGT. V trimming: 5 bases; J trimming: 4 bases; junction bases outside the gene matches: 6. The CDR3 spells CASSGSGRIPDTQYF. In DNA, the CDR3 is TGTGCCAGCAGTGGTAGCGGGAGGATCCCAGATACGCAGTATTTT.

The V gene is TRBV2, the J gene TRBJ2-7; 8 positions match TRBD2. The V and J ends lost 8 bases and 2 bases, in that order; junction bases with no gene match: 5. This CDR3 comprises 13 residues. From germline, CDR1 is SNHLY and CDR2 FYNNEI. For the CDR3, the DNA is TGTGCCAGCGAGCCAGCGGGGGCCTACGAGCAGTACTTC. Its protein is CASEPAGAYEQYF.

This clone was seen only once. The genes are TRBV6-2 or TRBV6-3 and TRBJ2-5; D possibly corresponds to TRBD2 (5 bases). There are 14 residues in the CDR3. Germline V gene lookup returns CDR1 MNHEY and CDR2 SVGEGT. Trimming took off 5 bases at V and 7 bases at J, with 17 bases between the two ends. The CDR3 coding sequence is TGTGCCAGCAGTGGGAAAAGCGGAGGAGCGACCCAGTACTTC. This sequence encodes CASSGKSGGATQYF.

The rearrangement joins TRBV19 to TRBJ2-1; TRBD1 or TRBD2 may be the D gene (5 bases each). This CDR3 is 11 amino acids long. V dropped 10 bases and J dropped 4 bases, with 8 bases sitting between them. Germline assignment: CDR1 LNHDA and CDR2 SQIVND (reference sequence). The CDR3 DNA reads TGTGCCACAGGGAGATACAATGAGCAGTTCTTC. Translation: CATGRYNEQFF.

The V and J genes are TRBV6-5 and TRBJ2-1; 10 nucleotides line up with TRBD2. CDR1 MNHEY and CDR2 SVGAGI come from the germline V gene. V dropped 9 bases and J dropped 9; count of bases not matched to a gene: 5. The CDR3 runs 12 residues. The CDR3 here is CASLLAGSEQFF. As DNA, the CDR3 is TGTGCCAGTTTACTAGCGGGGAGTGAGCAGTTCTTC.